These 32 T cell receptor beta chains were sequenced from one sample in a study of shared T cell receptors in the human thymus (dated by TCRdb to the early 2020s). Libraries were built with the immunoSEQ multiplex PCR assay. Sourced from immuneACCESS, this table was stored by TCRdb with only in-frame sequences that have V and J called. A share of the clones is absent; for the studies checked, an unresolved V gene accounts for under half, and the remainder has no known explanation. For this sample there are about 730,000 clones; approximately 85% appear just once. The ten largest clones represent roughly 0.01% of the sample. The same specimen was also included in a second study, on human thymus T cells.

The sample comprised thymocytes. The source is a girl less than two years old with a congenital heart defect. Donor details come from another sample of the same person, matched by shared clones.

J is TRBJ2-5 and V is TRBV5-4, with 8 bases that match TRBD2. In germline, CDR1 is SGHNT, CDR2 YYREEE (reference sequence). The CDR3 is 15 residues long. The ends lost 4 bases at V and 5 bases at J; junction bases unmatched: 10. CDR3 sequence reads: CASSHWTSYDETQYF. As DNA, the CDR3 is TGTGCCAGCAGCCATTGGACTAGCTACGATGAGACCCAGTACTTC.

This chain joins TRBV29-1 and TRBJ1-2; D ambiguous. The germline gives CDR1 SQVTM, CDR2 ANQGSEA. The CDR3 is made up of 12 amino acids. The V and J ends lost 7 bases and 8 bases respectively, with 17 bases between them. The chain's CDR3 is CSAAPATEGYTF. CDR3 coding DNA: TGCAGCGCCGCCCCCGCCACGGAGGGCTACACCTTC.

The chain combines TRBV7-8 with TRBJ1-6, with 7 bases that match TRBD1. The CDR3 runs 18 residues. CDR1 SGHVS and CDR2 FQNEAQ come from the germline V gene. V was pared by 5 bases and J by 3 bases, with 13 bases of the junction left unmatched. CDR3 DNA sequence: TGTGCCAGCAGCCCAGGCCAACCCCGGGACAGCTATAATTCACCCCTCCACTTT. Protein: CASSPGQPRDSYNSPLHF. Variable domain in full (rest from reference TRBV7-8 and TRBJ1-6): GAGVSQSPRYKVAKRGQDVALRCDPISGHVSLFWYQQALGQGPEFLTYFQNEAQLDKSGLPSDRFFAERPEGSVSTLKIQRTQQEDSAVYLCASSPGQPRDSYNSPLHFGNGTRLTVT.

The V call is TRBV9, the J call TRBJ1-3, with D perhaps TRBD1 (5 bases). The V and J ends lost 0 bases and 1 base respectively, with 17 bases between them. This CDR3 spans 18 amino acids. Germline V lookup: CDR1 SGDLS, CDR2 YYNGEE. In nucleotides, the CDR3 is TGTGCCAGCAGCGTAGCTACGAGGGGAGGGTCGTCTGGAAACACCATATATTTT. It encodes CASSVATRGGSSGNTIYF. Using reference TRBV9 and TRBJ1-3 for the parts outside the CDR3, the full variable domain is DSGVTQTPKHLITATGQRVTLRCSPRSGDLSVYWYQQSLDQGLQFLIQYYNGEERAKGNILERFSAQQFPDLHSELNLSSLELGDSALYFCASSVATRGGSSGNTIYFGEGSWLTVV.

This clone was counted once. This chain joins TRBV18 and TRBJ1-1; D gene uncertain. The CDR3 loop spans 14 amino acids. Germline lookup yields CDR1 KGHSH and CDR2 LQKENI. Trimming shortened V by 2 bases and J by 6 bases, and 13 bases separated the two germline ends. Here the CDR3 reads CASSPRYSGSEAFF. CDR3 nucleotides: TGTGCCAGCTCACCAAGGTATTCGGGGTCTGAAGCTTTCTTT.

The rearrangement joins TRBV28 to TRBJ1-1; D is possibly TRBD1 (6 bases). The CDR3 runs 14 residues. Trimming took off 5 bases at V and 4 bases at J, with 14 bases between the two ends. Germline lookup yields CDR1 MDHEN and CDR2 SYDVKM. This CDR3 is CASSPDRSGTEAFF. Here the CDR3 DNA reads TGTGCCAGCAGTCCAGACAGGTCAGGCACTGAAGCTTTCTTT.

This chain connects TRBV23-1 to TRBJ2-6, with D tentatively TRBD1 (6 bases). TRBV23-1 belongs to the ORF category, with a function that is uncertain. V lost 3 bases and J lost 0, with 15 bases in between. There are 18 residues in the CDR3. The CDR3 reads CASSQSDRTLSGANVLTF. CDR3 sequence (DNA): TGCGCCAGCAGTCAGTCAGACAGGACCCTCTCTGGGGCCAACGTCCTGACTTTC.

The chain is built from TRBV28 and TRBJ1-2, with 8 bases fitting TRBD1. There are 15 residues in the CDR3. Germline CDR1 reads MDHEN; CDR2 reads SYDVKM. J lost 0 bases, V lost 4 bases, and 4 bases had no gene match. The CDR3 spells CASSSQGVANYGYTF. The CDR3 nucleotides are TGTGCCAGCAGTTCACAGGGGGTCGCTAACTATGGCTACACCTTC.

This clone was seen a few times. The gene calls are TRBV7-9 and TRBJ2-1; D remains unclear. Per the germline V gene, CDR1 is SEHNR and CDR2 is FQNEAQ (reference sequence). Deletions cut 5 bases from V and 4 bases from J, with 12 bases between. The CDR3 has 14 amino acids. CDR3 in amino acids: CASSKILKYNEQFF. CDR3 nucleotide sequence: TGTGCCAGCAGCAAAATACTTAAATACAATGAGCAGTTCTTC.

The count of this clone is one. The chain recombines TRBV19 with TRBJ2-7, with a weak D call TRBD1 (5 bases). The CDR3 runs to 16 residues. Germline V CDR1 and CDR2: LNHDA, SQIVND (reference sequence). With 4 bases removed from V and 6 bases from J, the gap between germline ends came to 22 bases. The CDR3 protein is CASSNYGYGLDTEQYF. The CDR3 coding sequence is TGTGCCAGTAGTAATTATGGGTACGGCTTGGACACCGAGCAGTACTTC.

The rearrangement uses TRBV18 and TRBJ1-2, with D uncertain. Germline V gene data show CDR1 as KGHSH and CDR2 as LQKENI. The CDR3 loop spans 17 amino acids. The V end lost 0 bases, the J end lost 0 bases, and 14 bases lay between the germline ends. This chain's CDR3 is CASSPPRPGSPNYGYTF. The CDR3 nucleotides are TGTGCCAGCTCACCACCCCGCCCCGGTAGCCCTAACTATGGCTACACCTTC.

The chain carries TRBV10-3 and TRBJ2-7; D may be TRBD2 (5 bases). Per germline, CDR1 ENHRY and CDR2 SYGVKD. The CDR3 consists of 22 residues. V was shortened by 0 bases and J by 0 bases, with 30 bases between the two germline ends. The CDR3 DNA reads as TGTGCCATCAGTGAGTCGGTCTTCAGTTCGGGGTCAGGAGAGTACAGCTCCTACGAGCAGTACTTC. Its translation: CAISESVFSSGSGEYSSYEQYF.

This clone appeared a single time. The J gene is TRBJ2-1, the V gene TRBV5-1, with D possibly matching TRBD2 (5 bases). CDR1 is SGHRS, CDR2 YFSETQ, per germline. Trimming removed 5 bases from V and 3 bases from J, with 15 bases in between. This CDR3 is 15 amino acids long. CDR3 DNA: TGCGCCAGCAGGAGGGCAGGAACGATCTACAATGAGCAGTTCTTC. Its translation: CASRRAGTIYNEQFF.

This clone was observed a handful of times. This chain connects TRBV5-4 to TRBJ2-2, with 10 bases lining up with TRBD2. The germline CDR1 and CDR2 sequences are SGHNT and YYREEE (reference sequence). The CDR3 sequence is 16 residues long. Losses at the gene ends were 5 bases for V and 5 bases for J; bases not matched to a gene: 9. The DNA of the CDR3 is TGTGCCAGCAGTTTCCAAGCGGGGGGGCTGACCGGGGAGCTGTTTTTT. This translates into CASSFQAGGLTGELFF.

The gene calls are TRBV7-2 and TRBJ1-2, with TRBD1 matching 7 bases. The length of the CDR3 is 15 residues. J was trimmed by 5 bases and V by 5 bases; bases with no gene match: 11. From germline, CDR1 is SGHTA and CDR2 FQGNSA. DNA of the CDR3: TGTGCCAGCAGCCCTTATCGGAGGGGGCCTTATGGCTACACCTTC. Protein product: CASSPYRRGPYGYTF.

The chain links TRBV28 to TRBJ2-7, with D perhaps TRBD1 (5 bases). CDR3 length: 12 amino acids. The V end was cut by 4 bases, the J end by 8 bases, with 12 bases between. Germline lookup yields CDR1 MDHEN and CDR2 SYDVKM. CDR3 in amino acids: CASSSNKGKQYF. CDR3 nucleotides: TGTGCCAGCAGTTCTAACAAGGGGAAGCAGTACTTC.

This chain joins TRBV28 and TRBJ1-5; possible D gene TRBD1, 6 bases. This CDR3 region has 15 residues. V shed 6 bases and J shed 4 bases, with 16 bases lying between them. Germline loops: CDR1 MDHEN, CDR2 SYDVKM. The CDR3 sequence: CASRPDSRPNQPQHF. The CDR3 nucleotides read TGTGCCAGCAGGCCGGACAGCCGACCGAATCAGCCCCAGCATTTT.

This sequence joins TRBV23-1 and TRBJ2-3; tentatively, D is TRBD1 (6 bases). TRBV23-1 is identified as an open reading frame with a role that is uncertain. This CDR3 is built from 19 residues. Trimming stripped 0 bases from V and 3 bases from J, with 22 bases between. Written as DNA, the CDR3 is TGCGCCAGCAGTCAATCGACCCCTCCGGACAGAAGCCTTACAGATACGCAGTATTTT. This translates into CASSQSTPPDRSLTDTQYF.

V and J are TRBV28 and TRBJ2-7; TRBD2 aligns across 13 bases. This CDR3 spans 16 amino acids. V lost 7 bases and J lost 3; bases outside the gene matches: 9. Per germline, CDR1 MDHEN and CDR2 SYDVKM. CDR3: CASTSSLAGGRYEQYF. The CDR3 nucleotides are TGTGCCAGCACTTCCTCACTAGCGGGGGGGCGCTACGAGCAGTACTTC.

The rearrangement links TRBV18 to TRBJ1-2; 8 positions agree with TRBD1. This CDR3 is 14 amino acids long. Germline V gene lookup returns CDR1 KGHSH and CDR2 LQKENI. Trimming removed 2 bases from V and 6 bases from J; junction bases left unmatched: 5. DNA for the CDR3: TGTGCCAGCTCACCAGGGACAGGTTGGCATGGCTACACCTTC. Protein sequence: CASSPGTGWHGYTF.

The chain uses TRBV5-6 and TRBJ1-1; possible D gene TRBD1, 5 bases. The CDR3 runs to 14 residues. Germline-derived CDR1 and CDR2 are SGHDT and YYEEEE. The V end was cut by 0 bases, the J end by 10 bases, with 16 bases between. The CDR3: CASSLDTPGVGAFF. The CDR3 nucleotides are TGTGCCAGCAGCTTGGACACCCCGGGGGTGGGAGCTTTCTTT.

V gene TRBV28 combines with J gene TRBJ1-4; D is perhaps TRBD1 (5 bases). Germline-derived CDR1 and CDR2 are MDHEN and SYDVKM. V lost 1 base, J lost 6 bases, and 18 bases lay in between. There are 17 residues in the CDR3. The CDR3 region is CASSLSRRAQQDEKLFF. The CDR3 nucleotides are TGTGCCAGCAGTTTATCTCGCCGAGCGCAACAGGATGAAAAACTGTTTTTT.

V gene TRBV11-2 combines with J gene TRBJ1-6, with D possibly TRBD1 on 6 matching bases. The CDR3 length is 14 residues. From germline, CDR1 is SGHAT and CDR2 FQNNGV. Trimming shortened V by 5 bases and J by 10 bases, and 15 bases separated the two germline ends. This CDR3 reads CASSAGQLRSPLHF. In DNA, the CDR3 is TGTGCCAGCAGCGCCGGACAGCTCCGCTCACCCCTCCACTTT.

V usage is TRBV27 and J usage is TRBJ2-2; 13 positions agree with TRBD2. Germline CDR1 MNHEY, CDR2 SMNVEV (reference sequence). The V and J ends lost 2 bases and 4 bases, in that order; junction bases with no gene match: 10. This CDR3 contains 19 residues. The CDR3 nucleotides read TGTGCCAGCAGTTTAGGGGCCTCCACTAGCGGGGGGGCCACCGGGGAGCTGTTTTTT. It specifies CASSLGASTSGGATGELFF.

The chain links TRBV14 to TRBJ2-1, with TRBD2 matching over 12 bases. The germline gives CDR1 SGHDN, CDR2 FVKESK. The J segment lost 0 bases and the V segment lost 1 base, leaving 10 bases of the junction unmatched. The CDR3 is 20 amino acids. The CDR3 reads CASSQGSGLAGLSSYNEQFF. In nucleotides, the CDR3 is TGTGCCAGCAGCCAAGGTTCAGGACTAGCGGGGCTTAGCTCCTACAATGAGCAGTTCTTC.

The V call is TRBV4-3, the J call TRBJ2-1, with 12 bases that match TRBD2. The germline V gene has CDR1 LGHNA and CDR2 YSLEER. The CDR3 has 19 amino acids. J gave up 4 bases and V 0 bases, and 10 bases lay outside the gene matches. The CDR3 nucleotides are TGCGCCAGCAGCCAAGATGTCCTAGCGGGGGGGGACTCTTACAATGAGCAGTTCTTC. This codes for CASSQDVLAGGDSYNEQFF.

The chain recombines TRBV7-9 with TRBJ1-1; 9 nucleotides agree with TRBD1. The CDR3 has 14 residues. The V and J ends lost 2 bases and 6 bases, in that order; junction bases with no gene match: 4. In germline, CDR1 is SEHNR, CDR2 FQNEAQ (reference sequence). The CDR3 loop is CASSLWDRVSEAFF. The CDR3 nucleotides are TGTGCCAGCAGCTTATGGGACAGGGTTTCTGAAGCTTTCTTT.

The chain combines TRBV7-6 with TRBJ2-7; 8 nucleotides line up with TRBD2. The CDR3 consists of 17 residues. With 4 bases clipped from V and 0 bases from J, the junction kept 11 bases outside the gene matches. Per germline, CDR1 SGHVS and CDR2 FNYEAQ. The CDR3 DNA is TGTGCCAGCAGCTCGTACGGGGGGGTCGCTCCCTCCTACGAGCAGTACTTC. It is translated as CASSSYGGVAPSYEQYF.

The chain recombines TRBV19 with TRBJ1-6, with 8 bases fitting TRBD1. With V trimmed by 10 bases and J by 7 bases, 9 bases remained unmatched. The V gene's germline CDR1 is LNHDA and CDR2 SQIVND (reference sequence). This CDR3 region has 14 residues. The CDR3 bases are TGTGCCACCGCAGGGGGCGGGGGAAATTCACCCCTCCACTTT. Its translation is CATAGGGGNSPLHF.

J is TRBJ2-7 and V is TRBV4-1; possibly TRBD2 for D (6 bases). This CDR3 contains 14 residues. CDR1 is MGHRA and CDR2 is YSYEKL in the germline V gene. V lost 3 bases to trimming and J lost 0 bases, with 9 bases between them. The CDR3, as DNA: TGCGCCAGCAGCCATAAGGAGGGCTCCTACGAGCAGTACTTC. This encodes CASSHKEGSYEQYF.

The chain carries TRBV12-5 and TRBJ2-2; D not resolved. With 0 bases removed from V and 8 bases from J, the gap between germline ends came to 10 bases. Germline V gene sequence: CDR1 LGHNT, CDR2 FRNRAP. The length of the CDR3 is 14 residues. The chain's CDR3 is CASGLVSRWGELFF. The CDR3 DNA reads TGTGCTAGTGGTTTGGTTTCTAGGTGGGGGGAGCTGTTTTTT.

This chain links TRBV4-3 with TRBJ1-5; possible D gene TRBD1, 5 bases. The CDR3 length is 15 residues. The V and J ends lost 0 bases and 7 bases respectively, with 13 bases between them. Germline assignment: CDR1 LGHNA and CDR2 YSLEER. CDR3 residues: CASSQDLGPAQPQHF. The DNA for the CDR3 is TGCGCCAGCAGCCAAGATCTGGGGCCGGCCCAGCCCCAGCATTTT.